This T cell receptor beta chain is drawn from a study of blood T cells in healthy people across ages. This CDR3 has 16 amino acids. Germline CDR1 and CDR2: LGHDT and YNNKEL (reference sequence). V shed 1 base and J 3 bases; nucleotides not matched to a gene: 6. PCR was performed a second time for about 6 to 12 cycles using a sample-barcoded 5' primer and a J-beta primer mix. TCRdb reprocessed the 5' RACE reads with MiXCR, giving one entry per CDR3 protein. The sample yields about 1.4 million distinct CDR3 sequences, roughly 64% seen once. The clonotype was recovered from a man between 18 and 35 years old in good health. Sequenced sample: blood. J is TRBJ2-5 and V is TRBV3-1, with 9 positions matching TRBD2. DNA of the CDR3: TGTGCCAGCAGCCAAGTTACTAGCGGGCCAGAAGAGACCCAGTACTTC. It specifies CASSQVTSGPEETQYF.